The clone carrying this TCR beta chain was detected a few times. Sequencing used immunoSEQ multiplex PCR; TCRdb keeps in-frame clones, though not all of them. The table records some 760,000 clones, approximately 85% of them present only once. The V and J ends lost 4 bases and 16 bases respectively, with 5 bases between them. The CDR3 is made up of 8 amino acids. CDR1 and CDR2 (germline): SNHLY, FYNNEI. This entry belongs to a study of shared T cell receptors in the human thymus. These data were likewise used in another study, on human thymus T cells. From that paper: Donor material was obtained from healthy Finnish infants undergoing corrective surgery for congenital heart defects. Corrective cardiac surgery supplied the resected thymus tissue. Both thymic and peripheral blood repertoires showed apparently biased V and J usage. In unrelated individuals, thymic repertoires overlapped highly, according to related research.

The sample taken for sequencing was thymocytes. The clonotype was recovered from a girl in the first two years of life with a congenital heart defect. V gene TRBV2 combines with J gene TRBJ2-1, with no clear D. The CDR3 reads CASSGPFF. The CDR3 DNA is TGTGCCAGCAGTGGGCCTTTCTTC.